The 22 T cell receptor beta chains presented below share a single source sample, sequenced in a study of blood T cell repertoires in COVID-19. Assay: immunoSEQ multiplex PCR; the TCRdb copy retains only in-frame clones and omits some. The table lists about 140,000 clones, roughly 88% of them singletons, with around 5.1% in the top ten. The sequencing input was PBMCs or T cells enriched from blood (not recorded which). These receptors all come from a man between 65 and 79 years old who had been exposed to COVID-19.

Concerning this clone: This same CDR3 is encoded by further DNA sequences in the sample. The V call is TRBV5-4, the J call TRBJ2-7, with D perhaps TRBD1 (6 bases). This CDR3 spans 13 amino acids. Germline V lookup: CDR1 SGHNT, CDR2 YYREEE (reference sequence). Between the trimmed V and J ends, which lost 2 bases and 1 base, there was a span of 7 bases. The CDR3 protein is CASSLQGSYEQYF. The CDR3 nucleotides read TGTGCCAGCAGCTTACAGGGATCCTACGAGCAGTACTTC. Drawing the rest from reference TRBV5-4 and TRBJ2-7, the complete variable domain is ETGVTQSPTHLIKTRGQQVTLRCSSQSGHNTVSWYQQALGQGPQFIFQYYREEENGRGNFPPRFSGLQFPNYSSELNVNALELDDSALYLCASSLQGSYEQYFGPGTRLTVT.

This clone has a handful of counts. Other DNA sequences within the sample encode an identical CDR3. The CDR3 DNA follows: TGTGCCAGCAGCTTAGGGACTAGCGGGGGGGGACGTACGCAGTATTTT. Translation: CASSLGTSGGGRTQYF. The chain links TRBV9 to TRBJ2-3, with TRBD2 matching over 16 bases. CDR3 length: 16 amino acids. V was pared by 4 bases and J by 8 bases, with 7 bases of the junction left unmatched. The V gene's germline CDR1 is SGDLS and CDR2 YYNGEE.

This clone was picked up one time. The chain employs TRBV11-2 and TRBJ1-2; TRBD1 agrees at 7 bases. V lost 5 bases to trimming and J lost 8 bases; unmatched junction nucleotides: 11. Looked up from germline, CDR1 is SGHAT and CDR2 is FQNNGV. This CDR3 has 14 amino acids. The CDR3 spells CASSRIQGTGGYTF. Here the CDR3 DNA reads TGTGCCAGCAGCCGTATACAGGGGACTGGAGGCTACACCTTC.

The chain combines TRBV7-9 with TRBJ1-2; TRBD1 aligns across 7 bases. This CDR3 is 12 amino acids long. Germline CDR1 is SEHNR and CDR2 is FQNEAQ (reference sequence). The V gene end was trimmed by 3 bases and the J gene end by 8 bases; junction bases not matched to a gene: 3. The CDR3 DNA sequence: TGTGCCAGCAGCTTGACAGGGCTAGGCTACACCTTC. The encoded protein is CASSLTGLGYTF.

The chain joins TRBV5-4 to TRBJ2-1; TRBD2 agrees at 9 bases. Losses at the gene ends were 1 base for V and 9 bases for J; bases not matched to a gene: 11. This CDR3 spans 16 amino acids. Germline V CDR1 and CDR2: SGHNT, YYREEE (reference sequence). In nucleotides, the CDR3 is TGTGCCAGCAGCTTGCAGCGGGAGGTCACGTTAGGTGAGCAGTTCTTC. Protein: CASSLQREVTLGEQFF. Drawing the rest from reference TRBV5-4 and TRBJ2-1, the complete variable domain is ETGVTQSPTHLIKTRGQQVTLRCSSQSGHNTVSWYQQALGQGPQFIFQYYREEENGRGNFPPRFSGLQFPNYSSELNVNALELDDSALYLCASSLQREVTLGEQFFGPGTRLTVL.

The gene calls are TRBV9 and TRBJ2-2; 7 bases fit TRBD1. The length of the CDR3 is 15 residues. The V segment lost 3 bases and the J segment 6 bases; nucleotides outside the gene matches: 8. The germline CDR1 and CDR2 sequences are SGDLS and YYNGEE. The CDR3 region is CASSATTGRAGELFF. The DNA of the CDR3 is TGTGCCAGCAGCGCAACGACAGGGCGGGCCGGGGAGCTGTTTTTT.

This chain connects TRBV5-6 to TRBJ1-6, with a possible D match to TRBD1 (6 bases). The CDR3 is made up of 15 amino acids. Trimming removed 4 bases at V and 9 bases at J, with 17 bases between. Germline V lookup: CDR1 SGHDT, CDR2 YYEEEE. The CDR3 spells CASSPRDNLGSPLHF. In DNA, the CDR3 is TGTGCCAGCAGCCCCCGGGACAATCTGGGTTCACCCCTCCACTTT.

The chain employs TRBV27 and TRBJ2-7; 13 positions match TRBD2. Germline V CDR1 and CDR2: MNHEY, SMNVEV (reference sequence). V trimming: 6 bases; J trimming: 7 bases; junction bases outside the gene matches: 6. This CDR3 has 14 amino acids. The CDR3 nucleotides are TGTGCCAGCAGCCCCGGACTAGCGGGAGAAGAGCAGTACTTC. It specifies CASSPGLAGEEQYF.

This clone was recorded a few times. The gene calls are TRBV19 and TRBJ1-2; 10 positions agree with TRBD1. With V trimmed by 10 bases and J by 7 bases, 15 bases remained unmatched. The CDR3 runs to 15 residues. CDR1 is LNHDA, CDR2 SQIVND, per germline (reference sequence). CDR3 loop: CATAGTGAGGSGYTF. The CDR3 DNA reads TGTGCCACTGCTGGGACAGGGGCAGGGGGGAGTGGCTACACCTTC. The variable domain in full, completed from reference TRBV19 and TRBJ1-2, reads DGGITQSPKYLFRKEGQNVTLSCEQNLNHDAMYWYRQDPGQGLRLIYYSQIVNDFQKGDIAEGYSVSREKKESFPLTVTSAQKNPTAFYLCATAGTGAGGSGYTFGSGTRLTVV.

The rearrangement uses TRBV6-6 and TRBJ1-1, with unresolved D. The CDR3 spans 13 residues. V was cut by 2 bases and J by 7 bases, with 11 bases left in between. In germline, CDR1 is MNHNY, CDR2 SVGAGI (reference sequence). This chain's CDR3 is CASSYVASLEAFF. DNA for the CDR3: TGTGCCAGCAGTTACGTAGCGAGCCTTGAAGCTTTCTTT.

J is TRBJ1-1 and V is TRBV7-6; a weak D match, TRBD1 (6 bases). This CDR3 region has 16 residues. The V and J ends lost 2 bases and 5 bases respectively, with 18 bases between them. The germline gives CDR1 SGHVS, CDR2 FNYEAQ. The CDR3: CASSLSHLYRVTEAFF. The CDR3 nucleotides read TGTGCCAGCAGCTTATCACATCTCTACAGGGTAACTGAAGCTTTCTTT.

The V gene is TRBV19, the J gene TRBJ2-1; TRBD2 agrees at 7 bases. The germline V gene has CDR1 LNHDA and CDR2 SQIVND (reference sequence). V shed 3 bases, J shed 7 bases, and the junction held 6 bases outside the gene matches. The CDR3 extends over 14 amino acids. CDR3 sequence (DNA): TGTGCCAGTAGTATTGAGGGAGGGAGGAATGAGCAGTTCTTC. This sequence encodes CASSIEGGRNEQFF. Full variable domain (remainder filled in from reference TRBV19 and TRBJ2-1): DGGITQSPKYLFRKEGQNVTLSCEQNLNHDAMYWYRQDPGQGLRLIYYSQIVNDFQKGDIAEGYSVSREKKESFPLTVTSAQKNPTAFYLCASSIEGGRNEQFFGPGTRLTVL.

This clone came up a few times. The chain carries TRBV7-9 and TRBJ1-2, with 8 bases aligning to TRBD1. The CDR3 has 13 residues. CDR1 is SEHNR, CDR2 FQNEAQ, per germline (reference sequence). V lost 5 bases, J lost 8 bases, and 7 bases stayed unmatched. The CDR3 spells CASSVGQGSGYTF. The CDR3 DNA sequence: TGTGCCAGCAGCGTTGGACAGGGAAGCGGCTACACCTTC.

The rearrangement joins TRBV6-1 to TRBJ1-3; TRBD1 agrees at 8 bases. Germline V gives CDR1 MNHNS, CDR2 SASEGT. Germline trimming cut 3 bases from V and 4 bases from J; bases unmatched to any gene: 8. The CDR3 length is 16 residues. This CDR3 is CASSDQGAVSGNTIYF. As DNA, the CDR3 is TGTGCCAGCAGTGATCAGGGGGCTGTCAGCGGAAACACCATATATTTT.

V usage is TRBV13 and J usage is TRBJ2-7; TRBD2 is a possible D gene (5 bases). CDR1 and CDR2 (germline): PRHDT, FYEKMQ (reference sequence). There are 12 residues in the CDR3. V was cut by 7 bases and J by 6 bases, with 13 bases left in between. The CDR3 is CASTPYRGEQYF. The CDR3, as DNA: TGTGCCAGCACCCCCTATCGGGGCGAGCAGTACTTC. The variable domain in full, with the rest retrieved from reference TRBV13 and TRBJ2-7, is AAGVIQSPRHLIKEKRETATLKCYPIPRHDTVYWYQQGPGQDPQFLISFYEKMQSDKGSIPDRFSAQQFSDYHSELNMSSLELGDSALYFCASTPYRGEQYFGPGTRLTVT.

This chain joins TRBV4-3 and TRBJ2-3; 13 nucleotides line up with TRBD2. V trimming: 3 bases; J trimming: 0 bases; junction bases outside the gene matches: 0. Germline V CDR1 and CDR2: LGHNA, YSLEER. This CDR3 has 16 amino acids. Here the CDR3 reads CASSQGLAGSTDTQYF. The CDR3 nucleotides read TGCGCCAGCAGCCAGGGACTAGCGGGGAGCACAGATACGCAGTATTTT.

The gene calls are TRBV4-3 and TRBJ1-1; 7 nucleotides agree with TRBD1. The germline gives CDR1 LGHNA, CDR2 YSLEER. This CDR3 has 14 residues. V shed 4 bases, J shed 5 bases, and the junction held 7 bases outside the gene matches. CDR3 sequence reads: CASSPGDSRTEAFF. The CDR3 nucleotides read TGCGCCAGCAGCCCCGGGGACAGTCGGACTGAAGCTTTCTTT.

In this sample, this clone turned up once. The chain uses TRBV24-1 and TRBJ2-2, with TRBD1 identical over 8 bases. The length of the CDR3 is 16 residues. Trimming removed 8 bases from V and 7 bases from J; junction bases left unmatched: 14. Germline V CDR1 and CDR2: KGHDR, SFDVKD. The DNA of the CDR3 is TGTGCCACCATATTTGCGATTCAGGGGGCGGTCGGGGAGCTGTTTTTT. Its translation: CATIFAIQGAVGELFF.

The chain employs TRBV7-9 and TRBJ1-4; 7 nucleotides match TRBD1. The CDR3 consists of 14 residues. From germline, CDR1 is SEHNR and CDR2 FQNEAQ (reference sequence). V lost 3 bases to trimming and J lost 8 bases; unmatched junction nucleotides: 6. CDR3 region: CASSFQGGREKLFF. In nucleotides, the CDR3 is TGTGCCAGCAGCTTCCAGGGGGGTCGGGAAAAACTGTTTTTT.

The V and J genes are TRBV3-1 (or the pseudogene TRBV3-2) and TRBJ2-5; D is possibly TRBD2 (5 bases). Germline assignment: CDR1 LGHDT and CDR2 YNNKEL (reference sequence). V was shortened by 4 bases and J by 2 bases, with 20 bases between the two germline ends. CDR3 length: 17 residues. CDR3 in DNA: TGTGCCAGCAGCCCGCGCCTACGAGCGGAGGAACAAGAGACCCAGTACTTC. Amino acid sequence: CASSPRLRAEEQETQYF.

The chain is built from TRBV7-2 and TRBJ2-1; D is unresolved. The germline V gene encodes CDR1 SGHTA and CDR2 FQGNSA. The CDR3 is 11 residues long. V dropped 4 bases and J dropped 7 bases, with 5 bases sitting between them. The CDR3, as DNA: TGTGCCAGCAGCTCTTTTAATGAGCAGTTCTTC. Translating it yields CASSSFNEQFF.

This chain uses TRBV4-1 with TRBJ2-5, with D possibly TRBD1 on 8 matching bases. Germline V gene lookup returns CDR1 MGHRA and CDR2 YSYEKL. The CDR3 contains 15 residues. The germline V and J ends were trimmed by 2 bases and 5 bases, with 15 bases remaining between them. The CDR3 DNA reads TGCGCCAGCAGCCAACGAGAGCGGGACAGGGAGACCCAGTACTTC. Its translation is CASSQRERDRETQYF.